This T cell receptor (beta chain) stems from a study of shared T cell receptors in the human thymus. Sequencing was performed with immunoSEQ multiplex PCR; in TCRdb, only in-frame clones are kept and a portion is missing. The table lists about 660,000 clones, around 89% of them singletons, with about 0.01% in the top ten. Germline CDR1 SQVTM, CDR2 ANQGSEA. This CDR3 contains 14 residues. V was pared by 7 bases and J by 1 base, with 8 bases of the junction left unmatched. A further study also used this sample, focusing on human thymus T cells.

The chain joins TRBV29-1 to TRBJ2-5; the match to TRBD1 covers 8 bases. Specimen: thymocytes. The clonotype comes from a boy in the first two years of life with a congenital heart defect. The CDR3 protein is CSAALGQVQETQYF. The CDR3 DNA reads as TGCAGCGCGGCACTGGGACAGGTCCAAGAGACCCAGTACTTC. The full variable domain, rest sourced from reference TRBV29-1 and TRBJ2-5, is SAVISQKPSRDICQRGTSLTIQCQVDSQVTMMFWYRQQPGQSLTLIATANQGSEATYESGFVIDKFPISRPNLTFSTLTVSNMSPEDSSIYLCSAALGQVQETQYFGPGTRLLVL.